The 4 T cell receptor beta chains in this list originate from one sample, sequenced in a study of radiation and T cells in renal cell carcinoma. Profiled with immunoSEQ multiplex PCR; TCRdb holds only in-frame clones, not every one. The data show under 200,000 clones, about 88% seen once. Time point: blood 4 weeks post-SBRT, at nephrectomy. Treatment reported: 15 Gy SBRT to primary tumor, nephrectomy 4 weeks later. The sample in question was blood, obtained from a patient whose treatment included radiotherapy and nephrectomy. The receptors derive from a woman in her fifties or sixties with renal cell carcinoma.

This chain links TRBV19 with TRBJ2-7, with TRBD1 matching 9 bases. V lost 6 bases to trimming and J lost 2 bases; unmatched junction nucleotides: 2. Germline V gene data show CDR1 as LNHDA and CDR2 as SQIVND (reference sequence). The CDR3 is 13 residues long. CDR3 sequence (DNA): TGTGCCAGTAGCCGACAGGGGGCCTACGAGCAGTACTTC. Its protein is CASSRQGAYEQYF.

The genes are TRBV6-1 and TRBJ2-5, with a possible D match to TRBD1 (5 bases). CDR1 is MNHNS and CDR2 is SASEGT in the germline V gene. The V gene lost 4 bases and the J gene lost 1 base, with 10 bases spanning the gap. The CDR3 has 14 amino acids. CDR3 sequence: CASSASQGQETQYF. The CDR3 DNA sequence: TGTGCCAGCAGTGCCTCCCAGGGCCAAGAGACCCAGTACTTC.

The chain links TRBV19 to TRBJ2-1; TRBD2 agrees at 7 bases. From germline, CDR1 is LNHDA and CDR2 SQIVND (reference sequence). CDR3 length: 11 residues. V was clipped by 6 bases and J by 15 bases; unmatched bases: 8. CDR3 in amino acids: CASRGGSIRFF. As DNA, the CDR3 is TGTGCCAGTAGGGGGGGGAGTATTCGGTTCTTC.

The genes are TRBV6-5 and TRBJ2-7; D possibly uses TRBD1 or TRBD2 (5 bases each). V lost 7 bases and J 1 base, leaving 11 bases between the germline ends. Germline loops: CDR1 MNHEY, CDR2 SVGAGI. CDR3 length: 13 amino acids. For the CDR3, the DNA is TGTGCCAGCACCCCAGGGAGTTCCTACGAGCAGTACTTC. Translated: CASTPGSSYEQYF.